This TCR beta chain stems from a study of cytomegalovirus exposure and HLA in healthy donors. On the study more broadly: According to later analysis, the same platform produced the 110 or so validation and 666 first-cohort repertoires.

Generated by immunoSEQ multiplex PCR, the TCRdb table keeps only in-frame clones and is missing some. The sample carries about 160,000 clones, approximately 89% recorded once. Regarding this clone: The antigen remains undetermined. Mismatch with germline at one junction end may stem from a read error.

This CDR3 is 16 amino acids long. The V gene's germline CDR1 is SGDLS and CDR2 YYNGEE. General study points: It was found in a later analysis that first-cohort TCR clusters tended to co-occur in the 100 to 150 validation repertoires. Generally TCR sequences proved uncommon, though certain public TCRs appeared in numerous donors. It was 164 TCR beta chains that were listed as cytomegalovirus-associated.

The sample consisted of PBMCs. This TCR was recovered from a woman aged 18-35 years in good health and CMV-seropositive. The rearrangement joins TRBV9 to TRBJ2-1; D is unclear. This CDR3 reads CASSTLDSTSHNEQFF. The CDR3 nucleotides read TGTGCCAGCAGCACCCTAGACTCGACCTCCCACAATGAGCAGTTCTTC.